The rows below give T cell receptor beta chains drawn from one sample of a study of blood T cell repertoires in COVID-19. TCRdb keeps only in-frame clones here, not all; method: immunoSEQ multiplex PCR. Here the sample spans hundreds of thousands of clones, approximately 83% being singletons. Material: peripheral blood. All receptors come from a woman of 80 years or more with acute or convalescent COVID-19. Both conserved end residues are part of each CDR3. A D gene is named only where the DNA matches it firmly. Only part of the rows carry a size: once, few, many, or a class if the clone is expanded.

j_call d_call v_call clone_size cdr3_aa cdr3_nt
TRBJ2-7 TRBD1 TRBV6-5 - CASSYRDRGGYEQYF TGTGCCAGCAGCTATAGGGACAGGGGGGGCTACGAGCAGTACTTC
TRBJ1-2 - TRBV5-4 once CASSLVGGLGYTF TGTGCCAGCAGCTTGGTCGGGGGTCTTGGCTACACCTTC
TRBJ2-5 TRBD2 TRBV5-1 - CASRSPSGGYQETQYF TGCGCCAGCAGATCCCCTAGCGGGGGCTACCAAGAGACCCAGTACTTC
TRBJ2-1 TRBD2 TRBV9 - CASSPELAGAVRTYNEQFF TGTGCCAGCAGCCCAGAACTAGCGGGGGCCGTCAGGACCTACAATGAGCAGTTCTTC
TRBJ1-3 TRBD1 TRBV6-4 few CASSDPLTRRFAGGSGNTIYF TGTGCCAGCAGTGACCCGCTGACTCGAAGGTTTGCAGGGGGCTCTGGAAACACCATATATTTT
TRBJ2-1 TRBD1 TRBV28 - CASSYRDRGNNEQFF TGTGCCAGCAGCTACCGGGACAGGGGAAACAATGAGCAGTTCTTC
TRBJ2-1 TRBD2 TRBV30 - CAWSSYGGARNEQFF TGTGCCTGGAGTAGTTACGGGGGGGCCAGGAATGAGCAGTTCTTC
TRBJ1-5 - TRBV24-1 - CATSEGRGSNQPQHF TGTGCCACCAGTGAGGGGAGAGGTAGCAATCAGCCCCAGCATTTT
TRBJ1-2 - TRBV7-9 many CASSLPEGGYGYTF TGTGCCAGCAGCCTCCCAGAGGGTGGCTATGGCTACACCTTC
TRBJ1-3 - TRBV6-5 - CASSYAGRSGNTIYF TGTGCCAGCAGTTACGCGGGCCGCTCTGGAAACACCATATATTTT
TRBJ1-6 - TRBV3-1/TRBV3-2 few CASSHRGSPLHF TGTGCCAGCAGCCATCGGGGGTCACCCCTCCACTTT
TRBJ1-3 TRBD1 TRBV4-2 - CASSSRGGNTIYF TGTGCCAGCAGCTCCAGGGGGGGAAACACCATATATTTT
TRBJ1-2 TRBD1 TRBV6-5 - CASSQSGGSNYGYTF TGTGCCAGCAGTCAGTCAGGGGGTTCTAACTATGGCTACACCTTC
TRBJ2-7 - TRBV28 - CASSLGHPYEQYF TGTGCCAGCAGCTTGGGACACCCGTACGAGCAGTACTTC
TRBJ2-1 TRBD1 TRBV27 - CASSFPNRGSYNEQFF TGTGCCAGCAGTTTTCCCAACAGGGGGTCCTACAATGAGCAGTTCTTC
TRBJ1-4 TRBD1 TRBV19 - CASRDRVGEKLFF TGTGCCAGTAGGGACAGGGTTGGTGAAAAACTGTTTTTT
TRBJ2-5 - TRBV9 - CASSVAGSEGETQYF TGTGCCAGCAGCGTAGCCGGGTCCGAGGGCGAGACCCAGTACTTC